The present TCR beta chain was sequenced within a study of CD8 T cells in ankylosing spondylitis. The V gene's germline CDR1 is SGDLS and CDR2 YYNGEE. V lost 0 bases and J 3 bases, leaving 12 bases between the germline ends. The length of the CDR3 is 15 residues. TCRdb independently ran MiXCR on the 5' RACE reads; one entry per CDR3 protein. The sample comprises tens of thousands of distinct CDR3 sequences, under 5% of which are singletons, and over 3% rests with the top ten. This clonotype came up many times. What it recognizes is unknown. Findings and caveats of the study: Earlier reports found some motif variants in synovial fluid and blood in reactive arthritis.

V and J are TRBV9 and TRBJ1-1; D ambiguous. Material for sequencing was blood, either unsorted or a sorted T cell fraction (not recorded which). The clonotype originates from a female donor with ankylosing spondylitis or in good health (not recorded which). Written as DNA, the CDR3 is TGTGCCAGCAGCGTAGATCCCTACGGGTACACTGAAGCTTTCTTT. Protein sequence: CASSVDPYGYTEAFF.